This T cell receptor (beta chain) was observed in a study of blood T cell repertoires in COVID-19. The CDR3 spans 14 residues. The J segment lost 9 bases and the V segment lost 4 bases, leaving 7 bases of the junction unmatched. Germline V gene data show CDR1 as SNHLY and CDR2 as FYNNEI. Participants spanned ages roughly 18 to 95 years and resided in roughly 22 US areas. Sequencing was performed with immunoSEQ multiplex PCR; in TCRdb, only in-frame clones are kept and a portion is missing. The table shows 250,000 to 300,000 clones, with 90% occurring only once. The receptor was isolated from a woman aged 25-40 years who had recovered from COVID-19. The V call is TRBV2, the J call TRBJ2-1, with TRBD2 matching 9 bases. Sequenced sample: PBMCs or T cells enriched from blood (not recorded which). CDR3 bases: TGTGCCAGCAGTGTGACTAGCGGACCTTTTGAGCAGTTCTTC. It specifies CASSVTSGPFEQFF. Together with reference TRBV2 and TRBJ2-1, the CDR3 gives the full variable domain: EPEVTQTPSHQVTQMGQEVILRCVPISNHLYFYWYRQILGQKVEFLVSFYNNEISEKSEIFDDQFSVERPDGSNFTLKIRSTKLEDSAMYFCASSVTSGPFEQFFGPGTRLTVL.